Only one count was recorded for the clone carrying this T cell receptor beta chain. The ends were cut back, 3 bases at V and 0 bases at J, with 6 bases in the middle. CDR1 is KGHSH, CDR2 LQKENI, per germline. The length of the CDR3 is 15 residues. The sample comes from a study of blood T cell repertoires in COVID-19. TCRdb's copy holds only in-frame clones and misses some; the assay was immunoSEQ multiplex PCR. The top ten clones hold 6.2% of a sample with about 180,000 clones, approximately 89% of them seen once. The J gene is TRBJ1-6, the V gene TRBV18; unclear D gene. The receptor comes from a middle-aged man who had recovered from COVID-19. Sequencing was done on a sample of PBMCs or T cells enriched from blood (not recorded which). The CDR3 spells CASSPGSSYNSPLHF. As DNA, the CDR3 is TGTGCCAGCTCACCTGGGAGCTCCTATAATTCACCCCTCCACTTT.